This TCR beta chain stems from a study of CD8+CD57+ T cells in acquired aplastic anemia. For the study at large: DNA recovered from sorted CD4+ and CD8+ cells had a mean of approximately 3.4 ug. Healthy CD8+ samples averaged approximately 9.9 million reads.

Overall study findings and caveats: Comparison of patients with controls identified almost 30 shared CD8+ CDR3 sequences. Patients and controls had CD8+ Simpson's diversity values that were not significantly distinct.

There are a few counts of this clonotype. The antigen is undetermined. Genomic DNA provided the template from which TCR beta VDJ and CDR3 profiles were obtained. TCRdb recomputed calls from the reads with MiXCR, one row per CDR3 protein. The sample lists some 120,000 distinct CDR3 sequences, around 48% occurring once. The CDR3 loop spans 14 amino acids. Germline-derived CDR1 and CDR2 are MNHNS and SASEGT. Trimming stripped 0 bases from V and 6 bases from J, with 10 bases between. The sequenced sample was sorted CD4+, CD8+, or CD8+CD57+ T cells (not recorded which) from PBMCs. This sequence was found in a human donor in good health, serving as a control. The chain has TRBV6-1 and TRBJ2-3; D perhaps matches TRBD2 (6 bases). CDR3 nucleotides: TGTGCCAGCAGTGAAGCGCTAGGGAGGGATACGCAGTATTTT. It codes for CASSEALGRDTQYF.